These 12 T cell receptor beta chains were all obtained from the same sample, sequenced in a study of OX40 agonist ivuxolimab in advanced cancers. Libraries were prepared by immunoSEQ multiplex PCR; TCRdb keeps only in-frame clonotypes and omits some of them. The table includes fewer than 45,000 clones, over 75% detected once. The material was CD4+ or CD8+ T cells sorted from blood, obtained in a trial of the OX40 agonist ivuxolimab. Every receptor here comes from an adult with an advanced solid tumor such as melanoma, head and neck, liver or kidney cancer.

J is TRBJ2-7 and V is TRBV10-3, with 7 positions matching TRBD2. The length of the CDR3 is 15 residues. Trimming at V came to 0 bases and at J to 7 bases, leaving 9 bases not matched to a gene. The germline V gene has CDR1 ENHRY and CDR2 SYGVKD. In nucleotides, the CDR3 is TGTGCCATCAGTGAGTCAGGAAAAGGGCGGGGGGAGCAGTACGTC. It translates to CAISESGKGRGEQYV.

The V and J genes are TRBV30 and TRBJ2-3, with D perhaps matching TRBD2 (5 bases). Trimming stripped 4 bases from V and 3 bases from J, with 14 bases between. Germline CDR1 is GTSNPN and CDR2 is SVGIG (reference sequence). This CDR3 has 14 residues. CDR3 DNA sequence: TGTGCCTGGATAGGAGGTGAAGGGACAGATACGCAGTATTTT. This codes for CAWIGGEGTDTQYF.

The gene calls are TRBV2 and TRBJ2-2; 9 bases are shared with TRBD2. Germline assignment: CDR1 SNHLY and CDR2 FYNNEI. CDR3 length: 16 amino acids. With 3 bases clipped from V and 4 bases from J, the junction kept 6 bases outside the gene matches. The CDR3 protein is CASSDLRGGTTGELFF. CDR3 DNA sequence: TGTGCCAGCAGTGATTTGCGGGGGGGCACCACCGGGGAGCTGTTTTTT.

V usage is TRBV9 and J usage is TRBJ1-3; weak D call: TRBD1 (6 bases). Germline V lookup: CDR1 SGDLS, CDR2 YYNGEE. V was shortened by 0 bases and J by 4 bases, with 11 bases between the two germline ends. The CDR3 runs 15 residues. The CDR3 DNA reads as TGTGCCAGCAGCGTAGCAGGGGCTAGAGGAAACACCATATATTTT. Residues: CASSVAGARGNTIYF.

The rearrangement joins TRBV7-2 to TRBJ1-1; weak D call: TRBD1 (5 bases). CDR1 and CDR2 from the germline V gene are SGHTA and FQGNSA. This CDR3 has 15 amino acids. V dropped 2 bases and J dropped 4 bases, with 14 bases sitting between them. CDR3 DNA: TGTGCCAGCAGCTTATACGCGGGGGTCCGCACTGAAGCTTTCTTT. Translating gives CASSLYAGVRTEAFF.

V is TRBV10-3 and J is TRBJ2-3, with D perhaps TRBD2 (5 bases). CDR3 length: 14 amino acids. Germline V CDR1 and CDR2: ENHRY, SYGVKD. V shed 10 bases and J shed 0 bases, with 14 bases lying between them. The DNA for the CDR3 is TGTGCCACCGGCGAGGGTGCTAGCACAGATACGCAGTATTTT. As protein: CATGEGASTDTQYF.

This clone has a handful of counts. The rearrangement links TRBV7-9 to TRBJ2-3, with no clear D. V lost 1 base and J 4 bases, leaving 3 bases between the germline ends. CDR1 and CDR2 from the germline V gene are SEHNR and FQNEAQ (reference sequence). The CDR3 is 12 amino acids. CDR3 sequence reads: CASSLGPDTQYF. The CDR3 DNA reads TGTGCCAGCAGCTTAGGGCCAGATACGCAGTATTTT.

The chain combines TRBV9 with TRBJ2-5, with D tentatively TRBD1 (5 bases). The CDR3 runs 18 residues. The germline gives CDR1 SGDLS, CDR2 YYNGEE. The germline V and J ends were trimmed by 0 bases and 0 bases, with 18 bases remaining between them. The CDR3 sequence: CASSVATGETLYQETQYF. DNA of the CDR3: TGTGCCAGCAGCGTAGCTACAGGAGAGACATTGTACCAAGAGACCCAGTACTTC.

The rearrangement joins TRBV6-1 to TRBJ1-1; no definite D call. This CDR3 comprises 12 residues. Looked up from germline, CDR1 is MNHNS and CDR2 is SASEGT. V was shortened by 8 bases and J by 1 base, with 8 bases between the two germline ends. The CDR3 sequence is CASYRQNTEAFF. Here the CDR3 DNA reads TGTGCCAGCTACCGACAGAACACTGAAGCTTTCTTT.

The CDR3 DNA reads as TGCAGCGTGCTTAGCGGGGGGGCCCTTAGAGAGCAGTTCTTC. Translating gives CSVLSGGALREQFF. The chain links TRBV29-1 to TRBJ2-1; 11 bases match TRBD2. Trimming cost V 6 bases and J 10 bases; bases outside gene matches: 11. The CDR3 is made up of 14 amino acids. The germline gives CDR1 SQVTM, CDR2 ANQGSEA.

V gene TRBV7-2 combines with J gene TRBJ2-1; 14 positions match TRBD2. Looked up from germline, CDR1 is SGHTA and CDR2 is FQGNSA. This CDR3 comprises 17 residues. V gave up 1 base and J gave up 7 bases; unmatched junction bases: 6. The CDR3 coding sequence is TGTGCCAGCAGCTTAGGGGGACTAGCGGGGGTAGGTAATGAGCAGTTCTTC. Protein: CASSLGGLAGVGNEQFF.

The CDR3 bases are TGTGCCAGCAGTGAGGTAGCGGGGGGGAGCACAGATACGCAGTATTTT. This codes for CASSEVAGGSTDTQYF. V usage is TRBV2 and J usage is TRBJ2-3; the match to TRBD2 covers 11 bases. Germline V lookup: CDR1 SNHLY, CDR2 FYNNEI. CDR3 length: 16 amino acids. Germline trimming cut 3 bases from V and 0 bases from J; bases unmatched to any gene: 2.